The sequence of this TCR beta chain was determined in a study of cytomegalovirus exposure and HLA in healthy donors. Overall study: Early release data held around 82 million unique TCRs from HLA-typed donors. Findings and caveats of the study: By a later analysis, the bulk of CMV-associated TCR beta chains appeared HLA-restricted.

Primers: 60 Vbeta forward and 13 Jbeta reverse. The protocol was immunoSEQ multiplex PCR, while the TCRdb copy is restricted to in-frame clones and leaves out a portion. Among about 80,000 clones listed, around 60% were seen once. These donors, healthy bone marrow donors, were studied. The J segment lost 4 bases and the V segment lost 5 bases, leaving 6 bases of the junction unmatched. The CDR3 consists of 14 residues. Germline lookup yields CDR1 SQVTM and CDR2 ANQGSEA. This clone was observed a handful of times. Its specificity is unknown. The sequenced material came from PBMCs. The source is a male donor in good health and CMV-seropositive. The chain combines TRBV29-1 with TRBJ2-5, with 11 bases identical to TRBD2. The chain's CDR3 is CSVSSSGGGETQYF. The CDR3 nucleotides read TGCAGCGTTAGTAGTAGCGGGGGGGGAGAGACCCAGTACTTC.